Sequencing of this TCR beta chain was carried out in a study of radiation and T cells in renal cell carcinoma (dated by TCRdb to about 2020). General notes on the study: Samples were obtained from a clinical trial, in which 15 Gy stereotactic body radiation therapy was delivered to primary renal cell carcinomas and nephrectomy was performed 4 weeks later. In total, almost 55 samples, comprising around 25 tumors and about 27 peripheral blood samples, were subjected to TCR beta sequencing. Across all 55 or so samples, several million unique CDR3 nucleotide sequences, encoding 2,658,974 unique CDR3 amino acid sequences, were identified.

Following the manufacturer's recommendations, the immunoSEQ kit was used to generate TCR beta libraries from genomic DNA. Library preparation used a first multiplex PCR with proprietary primers, then a second PCR adding unique barcodes, with bead cleanups after each round. Each sample batch included a kit-provided positive control reaction and a negative control reaction. The final libraries were assessed on an Agilent 4200 TapeStation D1000 ScreenTape, pooled by volume, and quantified by qPCR. Sequencing was performed on an Illumina NextSeq500 with a MidOutput 150-cycle cartridge, and 156 Read1 and 15 Index1 cycles were run with kit custom primers. The pooled library was loaded at 0.8 to 1 pM, with a 20% PhiX control spiked in. In the authors' own workflow: Vendor-processed data were analyzed in R, and a clonotype was defined as all T cells sharing the same CDR3 nucleotide sequence. In the clone abundance analyses, frequencies in each sample were normalized to that sample's 10,000 most abundant clones. Public T cell clones, which averaged fewer than five per sample, were removed prior to analysis. Tumor-enriched clonotypes and baseline blood-enriched clonotypes were defined as those with an abundance difference of at least 32-fold between compartments. A beta-binomial differential abundance model was applied to find clonotypes that expanded or contracted between blood time points. Similarity between tumor and blood repertoires was quantified using the Baroni-Urbani and Buser coefficient, and groups were compared with two-tailed Wilcoxon tests in R. Sourced from immuneACCESS, this table was stored by TCRdb with only in-frame sequences that have V and J called. A share of the clones is absent; for the studies checked, an unresolved V gene accounts for under half, and the remainder has no known explanation. That table supplies the V and J calls and clone size; D and trimming were determined from the DNA. Recorded for this sample are 160,000 or so clones; approximately 88% of them occurred a single time. Over 10% of the sample is in the top ten clones.

Paper-wide results and their limitations: The single-armed trial design could not address effects of radiation dose or scheduling on the TCR repertoire. Top tumor clonotypes rose in blood from baseline to 2 weeks post-radiation, then contracted by 4 weeks, suggesting transient expansion of tumor-resident clones. Because pretreatment tumor biopsies were not available, the study could not determine whether clonotypes were already present within the tumor at baseline. Tracking of blood repertoire dynamics stopped at roughly four weeks after treatment, with no follow-up past that point.

V is reduced by 4 bases and J by 4 bases, leaving a spacing of 15 bases between them. The CDR3 numbers 16 residues from cysteine through phenylalanine. Kept here is only the CDR3 DNA, which spans 48 bases and is read in frame from base 1. Taken from the germline V gene, the CDR1 and CDR2 loops are SGHRS and YFSETQ. Per the publication, the time point label means: blood 2 weeks post-SBRT. The treatment or condition tag for this specimen amounts to: 15 Gy SBRT to primary tumor, nephrectomy 4 weeks later. To track tumor-enriched clonotypes, serial peripheral blood was sampled from radiation-treated patients at baseline and at 2 weeks and 4 weeks after SBRT. All patients had renal cell carcinoma with clear cell pathology. Genomic DNA for TCR sequencing was prepared using the QIAamp DNA Blood Mini Kit (Qiagen). Samples were included in the analyses only if all quality control checks were passed. About this clone itself: The target of this receptor is not known. Base qualities are not at hand, and no much larger clone is one base apart.

The rearranged segments are TRBV5-1 and TRBJ1-6, with no D gene named confidently. The material was blood, obtained from a patient whose treatment included radiotherapy and nephrectomy. This sequence originates from a woman between 50 and 59 years old with renal cell carcinoma. In nucleotide form, the sequence is TGCGCCAGCAGCCCCAACACGCGAATTTATAATTCACCCCTCCACTTT. It specifies CASSPNTRIYNSPLHF.